A selection of T cell receptor beta chains follows, all from one sample in a study of response to subunit inactivated influenza vaccine. TCRdb reanalysed the RT-PCR reads using MiXCR and keeps one entry per CDR3 protein. The sample has roughly 760,000 distinct CDR3 sequences, around 20% seen once; the top ten hold roughly 10%. The sample here was PBMCs from blood, taken more than 4 days after vaccination. The source is a man aged 50-60 years who received an inactivated influenza vaccine. Each CDR3 is given with its conserved first and last residue. The order of the fields is CDR3 DNA, CDR3 protein, V gene, J gene, clone size, CDR3 length, D gene. A D gene is named only where the DNA matches it firmly. Clone size is not always given. Where it is, it says once, few, many or a class for expanded clones.

cdr3_nt: TGCAGTGCTAGTGGGCTAGCTGGCTCCTACAATGAGCAGTTCTTC
cdr3_aa: CSASGLAGSYNEQFF
v_call: TRBV20-1
j_call: TRBJ2-1
clone_size: few
cdr3_length: 15
d_call: NA

cdr3_nt: TGTGCCAGCAGCAACCCGGGACAGGGGTACTACACCTTC
cdr3_aa: CASSNPGQGYYTF
v_call: TRBV7-9
j_call: TRBJ1-2
clone_size: NA
cdr3_length: 13
d_call: TRBD1

cdr3_nt: TGCGCCAGCAGCCCTGAGAGGACGGCGTCCTATGGCTACACCTTC
cdr3_aa: CASSPERTASYGYTF
v_call: TRBV4-1
j_call: TRBJ1-2
clone_size: many
cdr3_length: 15
d_call: NA

cdr3_nt: TGTGCCATCAGTGGAGGGACAGGGGGATATGAAAAACTGTTTTTT
cdr3_aa: CAISGGTGGYEKLFF
v_call: TRBV10-3
j_call: TRBJ1-4
clone_size: NA
cdr3_length: 15
d_call: TRBD1

cdr3_nt: TGTGCTAAGGGGGGGAACACTGAAGCTTTCTTT
cdr3_aa: CAKGGNTEAFF
v_call: TRBV2
j_call: TRBJ1-1
clone_size: NA
cdr3_length: 11
d_call: NA

cdr3_nt: TGTGCCAGCAGCTGGGCCGGGACCGATAACTATGGCTACACCTTC
cdr3_aa: CASSWAGTDNYGYTF
v_call: TRBV5-5
j_call: TRBJ1-2
clone_size: NA
cdr3_length: 15
d_call: NA

cdr3_nt: TGTGCCACCAGTGACTCGGGACTAGCGGGAGTTTCGTGGAATGAGCAGTTCTTC
cdr3_aa: CATSDSGLAGVSWNEQFF
v_call: TRBV24-1
j_call: TRBJ2-1
clone_size: few
cdr3_length: 18
d_call: TRBD2

cdr3_nt: TGTGCCAGCAGCTTGGCGGCAGGCGGTGGACCTGGGGCCAACGTCCTGACTTTC
cdr3_aa: CASSLAAGGGPGANVLTF
v_call: TRBV5-6
j_call: TRBJ2-6
clone_size: once
cdr3_length: 18
d_call: NA

cdr3_nt: TGCGCCAGCAGCTTGGACGGTTTAAACTATGGCTACACCTTC
cdr3_aa: CASSLDGLNYGYTF
v_call: TRBV5-1
j_call: TRBJ1-2
clone_size: NA
cdr3_length: 14
d_call: NA

cdr3_nt: TGTGCCAGCAGTTTACGGGGCCCGAGCTACGAGCAGTACTTC
cdr3_aa: CASSLRGPSYEQYF
v_call: TRBV28
j_call: TRBJ2-7
clone_size: NA
cdr3_length: 14
d_call: NA

cdr3_nt: TGTGCCAGCAGCCAAGTTGTGCGTGGGACAGGGAAAGAGACCCAGTACTTC
cdr3_aa: CASSQVVRGTGKETQYF
v_call: TRBV4-2
j_call: TRBJ2-5
clone_size: NA
cdr3_length: 17
d_call: TRBD1

cdr3_nt: TGTGCCAGCAGTTTATGGGAGGATCAGCCCCAGCATTTT
cdr3_aa: CASSLWEDQPQHF
v_call: TRBV12-3/TRBV12-4
j_call: TRBJ1-5
clone_size: many
cdr3_length: 13
d_call: NA

cdr3_nt: TGTGCCAGCAGCGTAGTAGGGCTAGCGGGGTACAATGAGCAGTTCTTC
cdr3_aa: CASSVVGLAGYNEQFF
v_call: TRBV9
j_call: TRBJ2-1
clone_size: NA
cdr3_length: 16
d_call: TRBD2

cdr3_nt: TGTGCCAGCTCACCACTAAAGCAGGCACTAGCCCAAGCTGAGCAGTTCTTC
cdr3_aa: CASSPLKQALAQAEQFF
v_call: TRBV18
j_call: TRBJ2-1
clone_size: NA
cdr3_length: 17
d_call: NA

cdr3_nt: TGCGCCAGCAGCCCCCAGACGGTCTCCGGGGAGCTGTTTTTT
cdr3_aa: CASSPQTVSGELFF
v_call: TRBV5-1
j_call: TRBJ2-2
clone_size: NA
cdr3_length: 14
d_call: NA

cdr3_nt: TGCAGTGCTACCCTTTTAGGGGACGAGCAGTACTTC
cdr3_aa: CSATLLGDEQYF
v_call: TRBV20-1
j_call: TRBJ2-7
clone_size: many
cdr3_length: 12
d_call: NA

cdr3_nt: TGTGCCAGCAGTGAATCGGCCGTAAACACCGGGGAGCTGTTTTTT
cdr3_aa: CASSESAVNTGELFF
v_call: TRBV2
j_call: TRBJ2-2
clone_size: many
cdr3_length: 15
d_call: NA

cdr3_nt: TGCGCCAGCAGCGCACAGGGGTGGGACGAGCAGTACTTC
cdr3_aa: CASSAQGWDEQYF
v_call: TRBV5-1
j_call: TRBJ2-7
clone_size: NA
cdr3_length: 13
d_call: TRBD1

cdr3_nt: TGTGCCAGCAGTTTAGAGATAGCGCGGCCCTACAATGAGCAGTTCTTC
cdr3_aa: CASSLEIARPYNEQFF
v_call: TRBV7-2
j_call: TRBJ2-1
clone_size: few
cdr3_length: 16
d_call: NA

cdr3_nt: TGTGCCAGCAGCGAGGGACTAGCGGGAGGGCCCTCCTTATGGTACGATGAGCAGTTCTTC
cdr3_aa: CASSEGLAGGPSLWYDEQFF
v_call: TRBV27
j_call: TRBJ2-1
clone_size: NA
cdr3_length: 20
d_call: TRBD2

cdr3_nt: TGTGCCACCAGTGACCCCGGACAGGGTGCACCTGGCTACACCTTC
cdr3_aa: CATSDPGQGAPGYTF
v_call: TRBV24-1
j_call: TRBJ1-2
clone_size: few
cdr3_length: 15
d_call: TRBD1

cdr3_nt: TGCAGTGCGGGAAAGGGGGCGGGTGGCTCCTACGAGCAGTACTTC
cdr3_aa: CSAGKGAGGSYEQYF
v_call: TRBV20-1
j_call: TRBJ2-7
clone_size: NA
cdr3_length: 15
d_call: TRBD1

cdr3_nt: TGCGCCAGCAGCTTGTGGGACAGAATCTACCCGAACACTGAAGCTTTCTTT
cdr3_aa: CASSLWDRIYPNTEAFF
v_call: TRBV5-1
j_call: TRBJ1-1
clone_size: NA
cdr3_length: 17
d_call: TRBD1

cdr3_nt: TGTGCCAGCTCACCTACAGGGGTGTCGAACACTGAAGCTTTCTTT
cdr3_aa: CASSPTGVSNTEAFF
v_call: TRBV18
j_call: TRBJ1-1
clone_size: NA
cdr3_length: 15
d_call: TRBD1

cdr3_nt: TGCAGTGCTAGGGACGCACCTCAAGCTTTCTTT
cdr3_aa: CSARDAPQAFF
v_call: TRBV20-1
j_call: TRBJ1-1
clone_size: NA
cdr3_length: 11
d_call: NA

cdr3_nt: TGCAGTGCTAGAGATCGGTTAACGGGATTTACCTACAATGAGCAGTTCTTC
cdr3_aa: CSARDRLTGFTYNEQFF
v_call: TRBV20-1
j_call: TRBJ2-1
clone_size: NA
cdr3_length: 17
d_call: NA

cdr3_nt: TGTGCCAGCAGACCGGACAGGTTAGGCGGCTACACCTTC
cdr3_aa: CASRPDRLGGYTF
v_call: TRBV7-2
j_call: TRBJ1-2
clone_size: NA
cdr3_length: 13
d_call: TRBD1

cdr3_nt: TGTGCCAGCAGCCTGATAATAGCCAAAAACATTCAGTACTTC
cdr3_aa: CASSLIIAKNIQYF
v_call: TRBV5-8
j_call: TRBJ2-4
clone_size: NA
cdr3_length: 14
d_call: NA